This TCR beta chain was profiled in a study of beta chain features in type 1 diabetes. The CDR3 has 18 residues. V lost 3 bases and J lost 7, with 28 bases in between. The germline V gene encodes CDR1 SQVTM and CDR2 ANQGSEA. All of the isolated RNA was reverse transcribed, so expressed TCRB transcripts were sequenced. The method was immunoSEQ multiplex PCR; TCRdb's version includes in-frame clones alone and lacks a portion of them. The table shows 500,000 to 700,000 clones, with about 14% occurring only once. This clone was picked up a small number of times. Sample: naive CD4+ T cells from blood. This clonotype was sampled from a man aged 18 to 29 in good health. The J gene is TRBJ2-1, the V gene TRBV29-1; D might be TRBD1 or TRBD2, each matching 5 bases. This chain's CDR3 is CSVDQQPRQTIRGNEQFF. The CDR3 DNA is TGCAGCGTTGACCAACAGCCAAGACAGACGATTCGGGGAAATGAGCAGTTCTTC.